Below are 27 T cell receptor beta chains sequenced from a single sample in a study of blood T cell repertoires in COVID-19 (dated by TCRdb to about 2020). Library preparation was by the immunoSEQ multiplex PCR assay. The table comes from immuneACCESS by way of TCRdb, which keeps in-frame sequences with V and J called. Part of the clones is missing from these tables; in studies checked, under half for an unresolved V gene and the rest for unknown reasons. This sample lists some 200,000 clones; 70% to 85% were detected once. Jointly, the top ten make up roughly 1.3% of the sample. Sample: PBMCs or T cells enriched from blood (not recorded which). The origin of the receptors is a woman in her thirties or forties with acute COVID-19.

This rearrangement joins TRBV7-2 to TRBJ1-1; TRBD1 matches at 8 bases. This CDR3 is 15 amino acids long. J was trimmed by 10 bases and V by 0 bases; bases with no gene match: 10. Per the germline V gene, CDR1 is SGHTA and CDR2 is FQGNSA. This CDR3 is CASSLAVRGRVGAFF. The CDR3 DNA follows: TGTGCCAGCAGCTTAGCTGTCAGGGGGCGCGTAGGAGCTTTCTTT.

The gene calls are TRBV7-2 and TRBJ2-2; tentatively, D is TRBD1 (5 bases). Trimming removed 0 bases from V and 7 bases from J, with 9 bases in between. The germline CDR1 and CDR2 sequences are SGHTA and FQGNSA. The CDR3 has 14 amino acids. CDR3 region: CASSLARAGGELFF. For the CDR3, the DNA is TGTGCCAGCAGCTTAGCCAGGGCTGGCGGGGAGCTGTTTTTT.

The V gene is TRBV4-2, the J gene TRBJ2-2; D is uncertain. Deletions cut 1 base from V and 8 bases from J, with 8 bases between. Germline V CDR1 and CDR2: LGHNA, YNFKEQ. The CDR3 has 13 residues. As DNA, the CDR3 is TGTGCCAGCAGCCAAGCAATACTAGGGGAGCTGTTTTTT. Encoded protein: CASSQAILGELFF.

This clone has just one count. This chain uses TRBV3-1 (or the pseudogene TRBV3-2) with TRBJ1-1, with D perhaps matching TRBD1 (6 bases). V lost 4 bases and J 4 bases, leaving 10 bases between the germline ends. The germline gives CDR1 LGHDT, CDR2 YNNKEL (reference sequence). The CDR3 consists of 13 residues. CDR3 coding DNA: TGTGCCAGCAGCCTTAGGGGGATCACTGAAGCTTTCTTT. Protein: CASSLRGITEAFF.

CDR3 in DNA: TGTGCCAGCAGCTTAAGCGCAGGGAAGTATGGCTACACCTTC. It codes for CASSLSAGKYGYTF. The chain joins TRBV7-2 to TRBJ1-2; TRBD1 is a possible D gene (5 bases). This CDR3 has 14 amino acids. The V gene's germline CDR1 is SGHTA and CDR2 FQGNSA. Between the trimmed V and J ends, which lost 2 bases and 5 bases, there was a span of 12 bases.

This clone was counted between two and nine times. The chain couples TRBV4-3 to TRBJ2-3, with TRBD2 matching 10 bases. The CDR3 spans 16 residues. Germline assignment: CDR1 LGHNA and CDR2 YSLEER. V lost 3 bases to trimming and J lost 5 bases; unmatched junction nucleotides: 8. Here the CDR3 DNA reads TGCGCCAGCAGCCAGGTAGCGGGGGGCCACCTAGATACGCAGTATTTT. It is translated as CASSQVAGGHLDTQYF.

The gene calls are TRBV5-4 and TRBJ2-2; the match to TRBD2 covers 9 bases. The V gene's germline CDR1 is SGHNT and CDR2 YYREEE (reference sequence). The CDR3 contains 16 residues. J gave up 6 bases and V 0 bases, and 6 bases lay outside the gene matches. In DNA form, the CDR3 reads TGTGCCAGCAGCTTGGGTCTGCGGGGGGGACCCGGGGAGCTGTTTTTT. It encodes CASSLGLRGGPGELFF.

J is TRBJ1-4 and V is TRBV19, with D possibly being TRBD1 (5 bases). Germline V gene lookup returns CDR1 LNHDA and CDR2 SQIVND (reference sequence). The CDR3 spans 13 residues. V was trimmed by 4 bases and J by 4 bases, leaving 7 bases between them. The CDR3 DNA reads as TGTGCCAGTAGTAGGACAATTAATGAAAAACTGTTTTTT. It encodes CASSRTINEKLFF.

The chain carries TRBV3-1 (or the pseudogene TRBV3-2) and TRBJ1-1; 7 nucleotides match TRBD1. The length of the CDR3 is 14 residues. Germline V gene lookup returns CDR1 LGHDT and CDR2 YNNKEL (reference sequence). V trimming: 3 bases; J trimming: 1 base; junction bases outside the gene matches: 2. Here the CDR3 DNA reads TGTGCCAGCAGCCAGGGACAGACGAACACTGAAGCTTTCTTT. Translating gives CASSQGQTNTEAFF.

The chain uses TRBV15 and TRBJ1-4, with 7 bases fitting TRBD1. The CDR3 contains 12 residues. In germline, CDR1 is LNHNV, CDR2 YYDKDF (reference sequence). V gave up 6 bases and J gave up 7 bases; unmatched junction bases: 2. This chain's CDR3 is CATSGTAEKLFF. Here the CDR3 DNA reads TGTGCCACCAGTGGGACAGCTGAAAAACTGTTTTTT.

This sequence joins TRBV29-1 and TRBJ2-7; no reliable D call. Germline V lookup: CDR1 SQVTM, CDR2 ANQGSEA. The CDR3 covers 13 residues. Trimming took off 6 bases at V and 1 base at J, with 13 bases between the two ends. CDR3 in amino acids: CSVASTGSYEQYF. The CDR3 nucleotides are TGCAGCGTCGCCTCGACGGGTTCCTACGAGCAGTACTTC.

The genes are TRBV24-1 and TRBJ1-5, with a weak D call TRBD1 (5 bases). Trimming pared 6 bases from V and 3 bases from J, leaving 8 bases between. The CDR3 loop spans 13 amino acids. Germline V gives CDR1 KGHDR, CDR2 SFDVKD. CDR3 loop: CATSRGINQPQHF. DNA for the CDR3: TGTGCCACCAGTAGGGGAATCAATCAGCCCCAGCATTTT.

This chain connects TRBV18 to TRBJ1-4; TRBD1 is a possible D gene (5 bases). Germline-derived CDR1 and CDR2 are KGHSH and LQKENI. V dropped 4 bases and J dropped 8 bases, with 23 bases sitting between them. The CDR3 has 17 residues. CDR3: CASSLTTPSRVGEKLFF. DNA for the CDR3: TGTGCCAGCTCACTCACGACCCCCAGCAGGGTAGGAGAAAAACTGTTTTTT.

This chain joins TRBV7-9 and TRBJ1-5; D is possibly TRBD1 (6 bases). The germline V gene has CDR1 SEHNR and CDR2 FQNEAQ (reference sequence). CDR3 size: 14 residues. V dropped 6 bases and J dropped 4 bases, with 13 bases sitting between them. In DNA, the CDR3 is TGTGCCAGCAGTTTGGACAGCCTTAATCAGCCCCAGCATTTT. Protein sequence: CASSLDSLNQPQHF.

V gene TRBV27 combines with J gene TRBJ1-5; TRBD1 aligns across 8 bases. Germline CDR1 and CDR2: MNHEY and SMNVEV (reference sequence). This CDR3 has 19 residues. The V gene end was trimmed by 6 bases and the J gene end by 0 bases; junction bases not matched to a gene: 16. The CDR3 here is CASRLKGTGSANSNQPQHF. As DNA, the CDR3 is TGTGCCAGCAGGCTCAAGGGGACAGGTTCGGCGAATAGCAATCAGCCCCAGCATTTT.

This clone turned up a few times. The chain recombines TRBV30 with TRBJ2-3; 14 nucleotides match TRBD2. V was clipped by 3 bases and J by 5 bases; unmatched bases: 4. This CDR3 is built from 15 residues. CDR1 GTSNPN and CDR2 SVGIG come from the germline V gene (reference sequence). The chain's CDR3 is CAWRVGTSGRDTQYF. The CDR3 DNA is TGTGCCTGGAGGGTGGGGACTAGCGGGAGAGATACGCAGTATTTT.

This clone was counted a few times. The rearrangement uses TRBV7-9 and TRBJ1-6; TRBD1 is a possible D gene (6 bases). CDR3 size: 15 residues. V lost 5 bases to trimming and J lost 13 bases, with 21 bases between them. CDR1 SEHNR and CDR2 FQNEAQ come from the germline V gene (reference sequence). The CDR3 sequence: CASSRAGQPIPPLHF. CDR3 nucleotides: TGTGCCAGCAGCCGCGCAGGACAGCCAATCCCCCCCCTCCACTTT. The whole variable domain, remainder taken from reference TRBV7-9 and TRBJ1-6, is DTGVSQNPRHKITKRGQNVTFRCDPISEHNRLYWYRQTLGQGPEFLTYFQNEAQLEKSRLLSDRFSAERPKGSFSTLEIQRTEQGDSAMYLCASSRAGQPIPPLHFGNGTRLTVT.

This chain's CDR3 is CASTPTWDRNQPQHF. CDR3 coding DNA: TGTGCCAGTACCCCAACCTGGGACAGAAATCAGCCCCAGCATTTT. The V call is TRBV19, the J call TRBJ1-5; TRBD1 matches at 7 bases. CDR3 size: 15 residues. V was clipped by 7 bases and J by 4 bases; unmatched bases: 10. Germline V CDR1 and CDR2: LNHDA, SQIVND (reference sequence).

This sequence joins TRBV4-2 and TRBJ1-4; D is possibly TRBD1 (5 bases). Per the germline V gene, CDR1 is LGHNA and CDR2 is YNFKEQ. The CDR3 sequence is 16 residues long. The ends were cut back, 1 base at V and 2 bases at J, with 11 bases in the middle. CDR3 loop: CASSQVSGGTNEKLFF. CDR3 DNA sequence: TGTGCCAGCAGCCAAGTGTCCGGGGGGACTAATGAAAAACTGTTTTTT.

The CDR3: CASSLGGGGTEAFF. The CDR3 nucleotides are TGTGCCAGCAGCTTGGGTGGGGGCGGCACTGAAGCTTTCTTT. This chain links TRBV5-6 with TRBJ1-1, with D possibly being TRBD1 (6 bases). V lost 0 bases, J lost 4 bases, and 10 bases lay in between. The CDR3 contains 14 residues. Germline V gives CDR1 SGHDT, CDR2 YYEEEE. Full variable domain (missing parts from reference TRBV5-6 and TRBJ1-1): DAGVTQSPTHLIKTRGQQVTLRCSPKSGHDTVSWYQQALGQGPQFIFQYYEEEERQRGNFPDRFSGHQFPNYSSELNVNALLLGDSALYLCASSLGGGGTEAFFGQGTRLTVV.

This clone occurred a few times. Its ends do not fully match the called genes, so a read error is possible. V usage is TRBV10-3 and J usage is TRBJ1-2; no clear D. The CDR3 is 11 residues long. Germline V CDR1 and CDR2: ENHRY, SYGVKD. Here the CDR3 reads CAISETYDYTF. CDR3 bases: TGTGCCATCAGTGAGACATATGACTACACCTTC.

The chain combines TRBV11-2 with TRBJ1-2, with D tentatively TRBD1 (5 bases). The CDR3 extends over 14 amino acids. Trimming took off 2 bases at V and 6 bases at J, with 13 bases between the two ends. Germline V gene sequence: CDR1 SGHAT, CDR2 FQNNGV. The CDR3 bases are TGTGCCAGCAGCTTACCTACAGGTTTGGATGGCTACACCTTC. This translates into CASSLPTGLDGYTF.

V usage is TRBV7-2 and J usage is TRBJ2-3; 9 bases are shared with TRBD1. CDR1 and CDR2 (germline): SGHTA, FQGNSA. The CDR3 length is 16 residues. V shed 4 bases and J 6 bases; nucleotides not matched to a gene: 11. The CDR3 DNA is TGTGCCAGCAGCTCCAACTCCGGGACAGGGCTTGATACGCAGTATTTT. This gives the protein CASSSNSGTGLDTQYF.

The rearrangement joins TRBV3-1 (or the pseudogene TRBV3-2) to TRBJ1-1, with 7 bases lining up with TRBD1. V shed 0 bases and J 9 bases; nucleotides not matched to a gene: 4. CDR1 and CDR2 (germline): LGHDT, YNNKEL (reference sequence). This CDR3 spans 13 amino acids. CDR3 sequence: CASSQDKQGQAFF. Here the CDR3 DNA reads TGTGCCAGCAGCCAAGATAAACAGGGGCAAGCTTTCTTT.

This chain joins TRBV5-1 and TRBJ1-6; 7 nucleotides agree with TRBD1. With 0 bases clipped from V and 8 bases from J, the junction kept 8 bases outside the gene matches. CDR1 is SGHRS, CDR2 YFSETQ, per germline. The CDR3 runs 16 residues. DNA of the CDR3: TGCGCCAGCAGCTTGGAAACAGGGGCGAGGTATTCACCCCTCCACTTT. Translated, it gives CASSLETGARYSPLHF.

The J gene is TRBJ2-1, the V gene TRBV11-2, with a possible D match to TRBD2 (7 bases). CDR1 SGHAT and CDR2 FQNNGV come from the germline V gene. Between the trimmed V and J ends, which lost 1 base and 9 bases, there was a span of 19 bases. CDR3 length: 16 amino acids. CDR3 loop: CASSLAGLGGTGEQFF. Written as DNA, the CDR3 is TGTGCCAGCAGCTTAGCCGGACTAGGGGGGACTGGTGAGCAGTTCTTC.

The chain joins TRBV19 to TRBJ2-3; a weak D match, TRBD2 (6 bases). Deletions cut 7 bases from V and 4 bases from J, with 15 bases between. The CDR3 has 14 amino acids. Germline CDR1 and CDR2: LNHDA and SQIVND (reference sequence). In DNA form, the CDR3 reads TGTGCCAGTACCCGAGGGGCTAGCGCAGATACGCAGTATTTT. Residues: CASTRGASADTQYF.